The following is a T cell receptor (beta chain) sequence with its context. Per the authors' pipeline: Reference gene primer amplification gave nucleated cell count estimates. The repertoire was sequenced with immunoSEQ multiplex PCR; TCRdb's copy has only in-frame clones and lacks some. The DNA gave D and trimming, while V, J and clone size come from that table. The sample lists a few hundred thousand clones, roughly 80% seen once, with about 5% in the top ten. The entry originates in a study of blood T cell repertoires in COVID-19. At the level of the study: PBMCs, B-cell-depleted T cells, or T cells were the source of the cDNA or gDNA that made up the material.

Individuals drawn from 20 to 25 US areas were roughly 18 to 95 years old. Participants' own reports of clinical history determined their cohort assignment. V shed 6 bases and J shed 13 bases, with 22 bases lying between them. The CDR3 has 15 amino acids. The V gene's germline CDR1 is MDHEN and CDR2 SYDVKM. Sequences were obtained from PBMCs or T cells enriched from blood (not recorded which). The V gene is TRBV28, the J gene TRBJ1-6; D is uncertain. This TCR came from a woman aged 45-65 years who had recovered from COVID-19. This CDR3 is CASRLDNRKVSPLHF. DNA for the CDR3: TGTGCCAGCAGACTAGATAACAGAAAAGTTTCCCCCCTCCACTTT. Variable domain in full (rest from reference TRBV28 and TRBJ1-6): DVKVTQSSRYLVKRTGEKVFLECVQDMDHENMFWYRQDPGLGLRLIYFSYDVKMKEKGDIPEGYSVSREKKERFSLILESASTNQTSMYLCASRLDNRKVSPLHFGNGTRLTVT.